The 32 T cell receptor beta chains below were found in one sample sequenced in a study of blood T cell repertoires in COVID-19 (dated by TCRdb to the early 2020s). Library preparation employed the immunoSEQ multiplex PCR assay. What TCRdb holds here is the immuneACCESS table cut down to in-frame rearrangements. Part of the clones is not present; checked against another copy, under half of the missing clones reflect an unresolved V gene, and the others are unexplained. In this sample the table shows fewer than 140,000 clones, more than 80% of which occur a single time. Jointly, the top ten make up 11% to 15% of the sample. The sequenced material came from peripheral blood. These receptors came from a woman in her fifties or sixties with acute or convalescent COVID-19.

The rearrangement uses TRBV11-2 and TRBJ2-7; 8 bases map to TRBD1. The CDR3 has 14 residues. Per germline, CDR1 SGHAT and CDR2 FQNNGV. Unmatched junction bases numbered 8, after V lost 5 bases and J lost 5 bases. The CDR3 region is CASSGGTGGDEQYF. In DNA, the CDR3 is TGTGCCAGCAGCGGCGGGACAGGCGGGGACGAGCAGTACTTC.

V and J are TRBV2 and TRBJ2-1; tentatively, D is TRBD2 (6 bases). The CDR3 covers 13 residues. V gave up 10 bases and J gave up 4 bases, with 14 bases separating them. The germline V gene has CDR1 SNHLY and CDR2 FYNNEI. CDR3 in DNA: TGTGCCATTGGCGGACGGGGGTACAATGAGCAGTTCTTC. It encodes CAIGGRGYNEQFF.

For this clone: A read error may account for a junction end that differs from germline. The chain joins TRBV28 to TRBJ1-2; D is uncertain. This CDR3 contains 13 residues. CDR1 MDHEN and CDR2 SYDVKM come from the germline V gene. CDR3 in amino acids: CASTALFNYGHTF. The CDR3 region has the DNA TGTGCCAGCACGGCCCTCTTTAACTATGGCCACACCTTC.

The V call is TRBV10-3, the J call TRBJ2-3; 11 bases fit TRBD2. CDR1 and CDR2 from the germline V gene are ENHRY and SYGVKD. The CDR3 is 17 amino acids. The junction had 6 bases not matched to a gene; V was cut back by 4 bases and J by 0 bases. This CDR3 reads CAISGLAGNASTDTQYF. For the CDR3, the DNA is TGTGCCATCAGTGGACTAGCGGGGAACGCTAGCACAGATACGCAGTATTTT.

The chain employs TRBV2 and TRBJ1-1; TRBD1 matches at 9 bases. In germline, CDR1 is SNHLY, CDR2 FYNNEI. Unmatched junction bases numbered 2, after V lost 6 bases and J lost 3 bases. The CDR3 contains 13 residues. CDR3 bases: TGTGCCAGCAGAGGGACAGGGTACACTGAAGCTTTCTTT. It encodes CASRGTGYTEAFF.

V usage is TRBV5-1 and J usage is TRBJ1-2, with D tentatively TRBD1 (5 bases). The CDR3 length is 13 residues. Germline CDR1 and CDR2: SGHRS and YFSETQ. The V end lost 4 bases, the J end lost 4 bases, and 11 bases lay between the germline ends. Written as DNA, the CDR3 is TGCGCCAGCAGCCAGACAGTCCTCTATGGCTACACCTTC. It translates to CASSQTVLYGYTF.

In DNA form, the CDR3 reads TGTGCCAGCAGCCCATCGGGTCAGGGGGCCGAAGCTTTCTTT. This gives the protein CASSPSGQGAEAFF. The J gene is TRBJ1-1, the V gene TRBV5-4; 8 nucleotides match TRBD1. This CDR3 comprises 14 residues. CDR1 is SGHNT, CDR2 YYREEE, per germline (reference sequence). Losses at the gene ends were 4 bases for V and 8 bases for J; bases not matched to a gene: 10.

The chain joins TRBV2 to TRBJ2-7, with TRBD1 matching 7 bases. The CDR3 sequence is 14 residues long. Germline trimming cut 5 bases from V and 3 bases from J; bases unmatched to any gene: 7. CDR1 is SNHLY and CDR2 is FYNNEI in the germline V gene. For the CDR3, the DNA is TGTGCCAGCAGTCCGAACCGACAGGGCTACGAGCAGTACTTC. It encodes CASSPNRQGYEQYF.

The chain is built from TRBV27 and TRBJ1-5, with D unclear. From germline, CDR1 is MNHEY and CDR2 SMNVEV (reference sequence). Trimming removed 4 bases from V and 0 bases from J, with 4 bases in between. This CDR3 spans 13 amino acids. The CDR3 DNA sequence: TGTGCCAGCAGTTCGTCTAGCAATCAGCCCCAGCATTTT. As protein: CASSSSSNQPQHF.

As DNA, the CDR3 is TGTGCCAGCAGACGACAGGGTAATGAAAAACTGTTTTTT. Translating gives CASRRQGNEKLFF. The chain recombines TRBV5-4 with TRBJ1-4; 7 nucleotides match TRBD1. The V gene end was trimmed by 5 bases and the J gene end by 4 bases; junction bases not matched to a gene: 2. Germline CDR1 is SGHNT and CDR2 is YYREEE (reference sequence). There are 13 residues in the CDR3.

The V call is TRBV5-1, the J call TRBJ2-5, with TRBD2 matching 8 bases. Looked up from germline, CDR1 is SGHRS and CDR2 is YFSETQ. The CDR3 length is 16 residues. Germline trimming cut 0 bases from V and 5 bases from J; bases unmatched to any gene: 9. CDR3 nucleotide sequence: TGCGCCAGCAGCTTGGGAGGGGCGGCGGGAGGCGAGACCCAGTACTTC. This gives the protein CASSLGGAAGGETQYF.

CDR3 sequence reads: CASSPRGFPSNTGELFF. CDR3 nucleotides: TGTGCCAGCAGCCCCCGAGGCTTCCCATCGAACACCGGGGAGCTGTTTTTT. The chain carries TRBV7-9 and TRBJ2-2; D remains unclear. CDR1 is SEHNR, CDR2 FQNEAQ, per germline (reference sequence). V was pared by 5 bases and J by 0 bases, with 16 bases between. The CDR3 sequence is 17 residues long.

V usage is TRBV9 and J usage is TRBJ1-2; D is ambiguous. The length of the CDR3 is 14 residues. V was trimmed by 4 bases and J by 8 bases, leaving 18 bases between them. Germline CDR1 is SGDLS and CDR2 is YYNGEE. The CDR3 reads CASSPRTQALGYTF. CDR3 DNA: TGTGCCAGCAGCCCCCGTACTCAGGCTCTAGGCTACACCTTC. Based on the CDR3 plus reference TRBV9 and TRBJ1-2, the full variable domain is DSGVTQTPKHLITATGQRVTLRCSPRSGDLSVYWYQQSLDQGLQFLIQYYNGEERAKGNILERFSAQQFPDLHSELNLSSLELGDSALYFCASSPRTQALGYTFGSGTRLTVV.

The CDR3 sequence is CATSRASAYNSPLHF. The DNA of the CDR3 is TGTGCCACCAGCAGAGCGAGCGCTTATAATTCACCCCTCCACTTT. The rearrangement uses TRBV15 and TRBJ1-6, with D unresolved. Germline V gives CDR1 LNHNV, CDR2 YYDKDF (reference sequence). This CDR3 has 15 amino acids. V lost 1 base and J lost 4, with 8 bases in between.

This chain connects TRBV27 to TRBJ2-1, with 7 bases matching TRBD1. CDR3 length: 15 residues. V dropped 5 bases and J dropped 4; count of bases not matched to a gene: 8. Germline V lookup: CDR1 MNHEY, CDR2 SMNVEV (reference sequence). Here the CDR3 reads CASSRTGSKYNEQFF. DNA for the CDR3: TGTGCCAGCAGTCGGACAGGATCGAAGTACAATGAGCAGTTCTTC.

V is TRBV7-6 and J is TRBJ2-1; D possibly corresponds to TRBD2 (6 bases). This CDR3 contains 16 residues. Germline values: CDR1 SGHVS, CDR2 FNYEAQ. Trimming took off 3 bases at V and 3 bases at J, with 15 bases between the two ends. CDR3 amino acids: CASSFRRGSSYNEQFF. The CDR3 nucleotides read TGTGCCAGCAGCTTCCGCCGGGGGAGCAGCTACAATGAGCAGTTCTTC.

This chain links TRBV14 with TRBJ1-3, with TRBD1 matching 10 bases. V lost 4 bases to trimming and J lost 2 bases; unmatched junction nucleotides: 8. This CDR3 region has 17 residues. Germline values: CDR1 SGHDN, CDR2 FVKESK. The DNA of the CDR3 is TGTGCCAGCAGCCTACGGACAGGGGGGTCGGCTGGAAACACCATATATTTT. It specifies CASSLRTGGSAGNTIYF.

The chain carries TRBV6-1 and TRBJ2-1; 9 nucleotides line up with TRBD1. Per germline, CDR1 MNHNS and CDR2 SASEGT. V was clipped by 4 bases and J by 5 bases; unmatched bases: 12. This CDR3 has 17 amino acids. This CDR3 reads CASSVGTGTGLHNEQFF. The CDR3 nucleotides are TGTGCCAGCAGTGTGGGTACCGGGACAGGGTTGCACAATGAGCAGTTCTTC.

In its sample, this clone was seen a few times. V usage is TRBV19 and J usage is TRBJ1-1, with 10 bases fitting TRBD1. V was pared by 6 bases and J by 5 bases, with 12 bases of the junction left unmatched. Germline V gives CDR1 LNHDA, CDR2 SQIVND (reference sequence). The CDR3 is 16 residues long. The CDR3 protein is CASSQRQGARGTEAFF. The DNA for the CDR3 is TGTGCCAGTAGCCAACGACAGGGGGCGCGGGGGACTGAAGCTTTCTTT.

This sequence joins TRBV6-5 and TRBJ1-5; D gene uncertain. Germline V gives CDR1 MNHEY, CDR2 SVGAGI. The CDR3 runs 14 residues. Trimming pared 7 bases from V and 0 bases from J, leaving 10 bases between. The CDR3 here is CASKESYSNQPQHF. The CDR3 DNA follows: TGTGCCAGCAAAGAGAGCTATAGCAATCAGCCCCAGCATTTT.

This clone was observed a handful of times. The J gene is TRBJ1-2, the V gene TRBV2; TRBD1 matches at 12 bases. The CDR3 spans 12 residues. J lost 14 bases, V lost 11 bases, and 12 bases had no gene match. Germline CDR1 is SNHLY and CDR2 is FYNNEI. CDR3 loop: CAGGTGGFSTTF. The CDR3 coding sequence is TGTGCCGGAGGGACAGGGGGCTTTTCTACTACCTTC.

J is TRBJ1-2 and V is TRBV5-1; TRBD1 agrees at 10 bases. CDR3 length: 14 residues. Germline assignment: CDR1 SGHRS and CDR2 YFSETQ. The J segment lost 4 bases and the V segment lost 0 bases, leaving 0 bases of the junction unmatched. The chain's CDR3 is CASSLGTGGYGYTF. CDR3 bases: TGCGCCAGCAGCTTGGGGACAGGGGGCTATGGCTACACCTTC.

This sequence joins TRBV10-2 and TRBJ2-1; D possibly corresponds to TRBD2 (5 bases). The CDR3 is 16 amino acids. Trimming left V 0 bases short and J 3 bases short, with 12 bases between. Germline CDR1 and CDR2: WSHSY and SAAADI. This chain's CDR3 is CASSESRGTGYNEQFF. CDR3 sequence (DNA): TGCGCCAGCAGTGAGTCACGGGGTACGGGCTACAATGAGCAGTTCTTC.

The V gene is TRBV6-1, the J gene TRBJ2-7, with 9 bases lining up with TRBD1. V was clipped by 2 bases and J by 4 bases; unmatched bases: 6. In germline, CDR1 is MNHNS, CDR2 SASEGT. This CDR3 has 15 amino acids. The CDR3 protein is CASSELQGAAYEQYF. CDR3 nucleotides: TGTGCCAGCAGTGAACTACAGGGGGCAGCGTACGAGCAGTACTTC.

The chain recombines TRBV21-1 with TRBJ1-5; the table's D call of TRBD1 was not tested on the DNA. TRBV21-1 is an annotated pseudogene. CDR3 size: 19 residues. The CDR3, as DNA: TGTGCCAGCAGCGAGTCCAGGGACAGGGGGATTTTTAGCAATCAGCCCCAGCATTTT. It yields the protein CASSESRDRGIFSNQPQHF.

This chain connects TRBV9 to TRBJ1-4; D is unresolved. Germline-derived CDR1 and CDR2 are SGDLS and YYNGEE. This CDR3 has 15 amino acids. Deletions cut 3 bases from V and 5 bases from J, with 14 bases between. The CDR3 region is CASSATLQRNEKLFF. The DNA for the CDR3 is TGTGCCAGCAGCGCAACATTACAGCGGAATGAAAAACTGTTTTTT. The full variable domain, in which reference TRBV9 and TRBJ1-4 provide the parts outside the CDR3, is DSGVTQTPKHLITATGQRVTLRCSPRSGDLSVYWYQQSLDQGLQFLIQYYNGEERAKGNILERFSAQQFPDLHSELNLSSLELGDSALYFCASSATLQRNEKLFFGSGTQLSVL.

The chain uses TRBV5-1 and TRBJ2-7; weak D call: TRBD1 (5 bases). Trimming removed 0 bases from V and 6 bases from J, with 13 bases in between. CDR3 length: 14 residues. The germline CDR1 and CDR2 sequences are SGHRS and YFSETQ. CDR3 region: CASSLVGLPREQYF. DNA of the CDR3: TGCGCCAGCAGCTTGGTGGGGCTACCTCGCGAGCAGTACTTC.

The chain has TRBV11-2 and TRBJ1-1; D might be TRBD1 (5 bases). Germline loops: CDR1 SGHAT, CDR2 FQNNGV. The CDR3 consists of 14 residues. Deletions cut 5 bases from V and 1 base from J, with 11 bases between. CDR3 bases: TGTGCCAGCAGCCGGGGACTTAGGAACACTGAAGCTTTCTTT. Its protein product is CASSRGLRNTEAFF.

This sequence joins TRBV5-4 and TRBJ1-1; 8 nucleotides line up with TRBD1. CDR3 length: 14 residues. The ends lost 4 bases at V and 6 bases at J; junction bases unmatched: 8. Germline V gene lookup returns CDR1 SGHNT and CDR2 YYREEE (reference sequence). Here the CDR3 DNA reads TGTGCCAGCAGCAGCGGACAGGGTGGGCCTGAAGCTTTCTTT. It yields the protein CASSSGQGGPEAFF.

The chain joins TRBV7-9 to TRBJ1-2; a possible D gene is TRBD1 (6 bases). The CDR3 is made up of 14 amino acids. V lost 5 bases and J 6 bases, leaving 16 bases between the germline ends. CDR1 is SEHNR and CDR2 is FQNEAQ in the germline V gene (reference sequence). DNA of the CDR3: TGTGCCAGCAGCCGCGACAGGCCAGCCCATGGCTACACCTTC. Encoded protein: CASSRDRPAHGYTF.

The chain employs TRBV7-2 and TRBJ2-1; 9 bases are a match to TRBD2. Germline CDR1 and CDR2: SGHTA and FQGNSA. Trimming at V came to 5 bases and at J to 5 bases, leaving 10 bases not matched to a gene. CDR3 length equals 16 residues. The CDR3 DNA reads as TGTGCCAGCAGCCTTGGGGGTAGCGGGGGCCACAATGAGCAGTTCTTC. This gives the protein CASSLGGSGGHNEQFF.

The chain carries TRBV5-1 and TRBJ2-2; 9 bases are a match to TRBD1. The CDR3 runs 15 residues. Germline lookup yields CDR1 SGHRS and CDR2 YFSETQ. V trimming: 3 bases; J trimming: 5 bases; junction bases outside the gene matches: 5. The chain's CDR3 is CASSWGQGRTGELFF. In DNA, the CDR3 is TGCGCCAGCAGCTGGGGACAGGGAAGAACCGGGGAGCTGTTTTTT.